A single sample is the source of the 21 T cell receptor beta chains below, sequenced in a study of OX40 agonist ivuxolimab in advanced cancers. Library creation used the immunoSEQ multiplex PCR assay. The source is immuneACCESS, and TCRdb retained only in-frame sequences with V and J called. Part of the clones is not carried over; for the studies checked, unresolved V genes explain less than half of this, and the remainder is unexplained. In all, the sample holds about 50,000 clones, and under 90% of those were seen once. The leading ten clones occupy about 1.8% of the sample. This specimen consisted of CD4+ or CD8+ T cells sorted from blood, obtained in a trial of the OX40 agonist ivuxolimab. The receptor source for this set is an adult with an advanced solid tumor such as melanoma, head and neck, liver or kidney cancer.

The chain is built from TRBV30 and TRBJ2-3, with TRBD2 as a possible D gene (5 bases). V lost 0 bases, J lost 0 bases, and 13 bases lay in between. In germline, CDR1 is GTSNPN, CDR2 SVGIG (reference sequence). The CDR3 is 16 residues long. The chain's CDR3 is CAWSVEGGLSTDTQYF. In nucleotides, the CDR3 is TGTGCCTGGAGTGTAGAGGGCGGCTTAAGCACAGATACGCAGTATTTT.

CDR3: CASSMDSDQPQHF. DNA of the CDR3: TGTGCCAGTAGTATGGATAGTGATCAGCCCCAGCATTTT. This chain connects TRBV19 to TRBJ1-5; no clear D gene. V dropped 3 bases and J dropped 5 bases, with 8 bases sitting between them. The V gene's germline CDR1 is LNHDA and CDR2 SQIVND (reference sequence). This CDR3 is 13 amino acids long. Complete variable domain (other parts from reference TRBV19 and TRBJ1-5): DGGITQSPKYLFRKEGQNVTLSCEQNLNHDAMYWYRQDPGQGLRLIYYSQIVNDFQKGDIAEGYSVSREKKESFPLTVTSAQKNPTAFYLCASSMDSDQPQHFGDGTRLSIL.

The chain carries TRBV19 and TRBJ1-1; 7 nucleotides line up with TRBD1. The V gene end was trimmed by 7 bases and the J gene end by 4 bases; junction bases not matched to a gene: 6. Germline V CDR1 and CDR2: LNHDA, SQIVND (reference sequence). This CDR3 has 13 residues. Here the CDR3 reads CASIEGATTEAFF. The CDR3 DNA reads TGTGCCAGTATCGAGGGGGCCACCACTGAAGCTTTCTTT.

The V and J genes are TRBV29-1 and TRBJ2-1; 10 bases align to TRBD2. The CDR3 loop spans 14 amino acids. V lost 5 bases and J lost 10; bases outside the gene matches: 11. Germline V gene sequence: CDR1 SQVTM, CDR2 ANQGSEA. CDR3 amino acids: CSVSAGGPRGEQFF. For the CDR3, the DNA is TGCAGCGTTTCAGCGGGGGGGCCCCGTGGGGAGCAGTTCTTC.

The V gene is TRBV29-1, the J gene TRBJ2-5; 8 bases map to TRBD1. The germline V gene has CDR1 SQVTM and CDR2 ANQGSEA. The CDR3 extends over 13 amino acids. Germline trimming cut 6 bases from V and 4 bases from J; bases unmatched to any gene: 7. This CDR3 reads CSVIRTGRETQYF. The CDR3 region has the DNA TGCAGCGTGATACGGACAGGGAGAGAGACCCAGTACTTC.

The CDR3 protein is CASSSLGQVWSVSNQPQHF. CDR3 bases: TGTGCCAGCAGTTCCCTCGGACAGGTGTGGTCGGTAAGCAATCAGCCCCAGCATTTT. The chain joins TRBV28 to TRBJ1-5; 7 bases are shared with TRBD1. This CDR3 comprises 19 residues. V lost 4 bases, J lost 1 base, and 16 bases stayed unmatched. Germline CDR1 is MDHEN and CDR2 is SYDVKM.

V and J are TRBV4-1 and TRBJ2-4, with TRBD2 matching over 10 bases. V gave up 3 bases and J gave up 4 bases; unmatched junction bases: 9. Germline V lookup: CDR1 MGHRA, CDR2 YSYEKL. The CDR3 covers 17 residues. The CDR3 DNA reads TGCGCCAGCAGCCAGGATTTAGCGGGGGGCCTAAAAAACATTCAGTACTTC. This gives the protein CASSQDLAGGLKNIQYF.

The chain combines TRBV30 with TRBJ2-1; possible D gene TRBD1, 5 bases. Trimming stripped 0 bases from V and 9 bases from J, with 15 bases between. There are 14 residues in the CDR3. Germline V gene lookup returns CDR1 GTSNPN and CDR2 SVGIG (reference sequence). CDR3 DNA sequence: TGTGCCTGGAGTGTATCCGTCGGTAGGGGTGAGCAGTTCTTC. This codes for CAWSVSVGRGEQFF.

The rearrangement joins TRBV9 to TRBJ1-2; 8 bases agree with TRBD1. Unmatched junction bases numbered 10, after V lost 4 bases and J lost 8 bases. This CDR3 is 14 amino acids long. Germline loops: CDR1 SGDLS, CDR2 YYNGEE. The CDR3 DNA reads as TGTGCCAGCAGCTCAGACTCAGGGGGCGGAGGCTACACCTTC. It codes for CASSSDSGGGGYTF.

The chain joins TRBV5-1 to TRBJ2-2; no clear D gene. Trimming pared 0 bases from V and 7 bases from J, leaving 4 bases between. CDR3 length: 12 amino acids. Germline lookup yields CDR1 SGHRS and CDR2 YFSETQ. The CDR3 DNA reads TGCGCCAGCAGCTTGGATATCGGGGAGCTGTTTTTT. It encodes CASSLDIGELFF.

A note on this clone: Other DNA sequences of this sample code for an identical CDR3. J is TRBJ2-6 and V is TRBV29-1; the D is unclear. The germline V gene has CDR1 SQVTM and CDR2 ANQGSEA. V was cut by 1 base and J by 0 bases, with 1 base left in between. The CDR3 totals 13 residues. This chain's CDR3 is CSVEGSGANVLTF. DNA for the CDR3: TGCAGCGTTGAAGGCTCTGGGGCCAACGTCCTGACTTTC.

There are a few counts of this clone. The chain has TRBV4-1 and TRBJ1-5; D is ambiguous. Looked up from germline, CDR1 is MGHRA and CDR2 is YSYEKL. The ends were cut back, 0 bases at V and 5 bases at J, with 8 bases in the middle. CDR3 size: 14 residues. The CDR3, as DNA: TGCGCCAGCAGCCAAGAACGGTGGGATCAGCCCCAGCATTTT. Amino acids: CASSQERWDQPQHF.

V is TRBV30 and J is TRBJ1-3, with D hard to call. Deletions cut 3 bases from V and 4 bases from J, with 7 bases between. From germline, CDR1 is GTSNPN and CDR2 SVGIG (reference sequence). The CDR3 is made up of 12 amino acids. CDR3 nucleotide sequence: TGTGCCTGGAGCTTTAAGGGAAACACCATATATTTT. This codes for CAWSFKGNTIYF.

This chain joins TRBV30 and TRBJ1-5; D might be TRBD1 (5 bases). The germline V gene has CDR1 GTSNPN and CDR2 SVGIG (reference sequence). The V and J ends lost 0 bases and 0 bases respectively, with 12 bases between them. The CDR3 has 16 residues. Written as DNA, the CDR3 is TGTGCCTGGAGTGTACGGGGGGGTCATAGCAATCAGCCCCAGCATTTT. Translation gives CAWSVRGGHSNQPQHF.

J is TRBJ2-1 and V is TRBV29-1; D unresolved. Trimming shortened V by 4 bases and J by 4 bases, and 14 bases separated the two germline ends. Looked up from germline, CDR1 is SQVTM and CDR2 is ANQGSEA. The CDR3 contains 14 residues. CDR3 DNA sequence: TGCAGCGTTGCCGCCCGGCGGATATACAATGAGCAGTTCTTC. Encoded protein: CSVAARRIYNEQFF.

The chain carries TRBV9 and TRBJ2-5, with 10 bases that match TRBD1. CDR3 length equals 16 residues. Trimming cost V 3 bases and J 4 bases; bases outside gene matches: 9. CDR1 and CDR2 (germline): SGDLS, YYNGEE. The CDR3 DNA reads as TGTGCCAGCAGCGCCACAGGGACAGGGGCCGTAGAGACCCAGTACTTC. This sequence encodes CASSATGTGAVETQYF.

The V and J genes are TRBV28 and TRBJ2-5; 8 bases agree with TRBD1. J lost 1 base, V lost 3 bases, and 4 bases had no gene match. Germline CDR1 and CDR2: MDHEN and SYDVKM. The CDR3 covers 15 residues. CDR3 coding DNA: TGTGCCAGCAGTTTTTTAACAGGGGGCCAAGAGACCCAGTACTTC. This sequence encodes CASSFLTGGQETQYF. The entire variable domain, with the rest obtained from reference TRBV28 and TRBJ2-5, is as follows: DVKVTQSSRYLVKRTGEKVFLECVQDMDHENMFWYRQDPGLGLRLIYFSYDVKMKEKGDIPEGYSVSREKKERFSLILESASTNQTSMYLCASSFLTGGQETQYFGPGTRLLVL.

This clone was seen only a few times. The chain has TRBV30 and TRBJ1-2, with 7 bases lining up with TRBD1. V shed 0 bases and J 7 bases; nucleotides not matched to a gene: 8. CDR3 size: 14 residues. Germline loops: CDR1 GTSNPN, CDR2 SVGIG (reference sequence). DNA for the CDR3: TGTGCCTGGAGTGTCTTGACAGGGAGTCTTGGCTACACCTTC. Amino acids: CAWSVLTGSLGYTF.

In regard to this clone: A read error may account for a junction end that differs from germline. CDR3 sequence (DNA): TGTGCCAGCAGTCAAGCGGGGAACTATGGCTACACCTTC. Protein sequence: CASSQAGNYGYTF. This chain joins TRBV6-1 and TRBJ1-2; D not resolved. The CDR3 totals 13 residues. Germline V lookup: CDR1 MNHNS, CDR2 SASEGT.

The genes are TRBV18 and TRBJ2-5, with 9 bases fitting TRBD2. The length of the CDR3 is 15 residues. The germline CDR1 and CDR2 sequences are KGHSH and LQKENI. With 6 bases clipped from V and 4 bases from J, the junction kept 9 bases outside the gene matches. CDR3 sequence: CASSPGERGAETQYF. Written as DNA, the CDR3 is TGTGCCAGCTCTCCTGGTGAGCGGGGGGCAGAGACCCAGTACTTC.

The J gene is TRBJ2-7, the V gene TRBV30; 8 bases are shared with TRBD1. The CDR3 covers 15 residues. V shed 2 bases and J 3 bases; nucleotides not matched to a gene: 9. Germline CDR1 and CDR2: GTSNPN and SVGIG (reference sequence). This CDR3 reads CAWSHGQGWDYEQYF. The CDR3 region has the DNA TGTGCCTGGAGTCACGGACAGGGATGGGACTACGAGCAGTACTTC. Supplemented by reference TRBV30 and TRBJ2-7, the full variable domain reads SQTIHQWPATLVQPVGSPLSLECTVEGTSNPNLYWYRQAAGRGLQLLFYSVGIGQISSEVPQNLSASRPQDRQFILSSKKLLLSDSGFYLCAWSHGQGWDYEQYFGPGTRLTVT.